This T cell receptor (beta chain) was identified in a study of Graves' ophthalmopathy and Graves' hyperthyroidism. CDR1 and CDR2 (germline): MNHEY, SVGAGI. The CDR3 covers 17 residues. Trimming took 0 bases from V and 1 from J; bases not matched to a gene: 5. This clonotype appeared many times. RNA transcripts were the source from which TCR beta CDR3 regions were amplified. HTBI primers served in a first-round RT-PCR, which a second-round multiplex PCR followed. TCRdb recomputed calls from the multiplex PCR reads with MiXCR, one row per CDR3 protein. Of about 400,000 distinct CDR3 sequences listed, approximately 15% are singletons.

This clonotype originated in a young woman with stable Graves' hyperthyroidism. Source material: peripheral blood. V and J are TRBV6-5 and TRBJ1-2, with 10 bases matching TRBD1. This chain's CDR3 is CASSYSRQGALNYGYTF. The CDR3 nucleotides read TGTGCCAGCAGTTACTCACGACAGGGGGCACTTAACTATGGCTACACCTTC.